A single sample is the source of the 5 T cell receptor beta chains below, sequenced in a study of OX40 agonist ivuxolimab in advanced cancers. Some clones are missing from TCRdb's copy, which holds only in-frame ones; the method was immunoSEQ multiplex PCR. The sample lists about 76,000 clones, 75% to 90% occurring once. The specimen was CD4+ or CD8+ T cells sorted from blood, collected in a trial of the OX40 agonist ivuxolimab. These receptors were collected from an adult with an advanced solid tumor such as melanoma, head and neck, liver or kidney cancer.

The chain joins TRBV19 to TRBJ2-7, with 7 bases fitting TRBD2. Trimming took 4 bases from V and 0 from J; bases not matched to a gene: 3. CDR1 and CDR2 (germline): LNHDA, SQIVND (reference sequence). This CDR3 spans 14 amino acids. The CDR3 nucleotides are TGTGCCAGTAGTAGGGGAGGGAGCTCCTACGAGCAGTACTTC. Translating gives CASSRGGSSYEQYF.

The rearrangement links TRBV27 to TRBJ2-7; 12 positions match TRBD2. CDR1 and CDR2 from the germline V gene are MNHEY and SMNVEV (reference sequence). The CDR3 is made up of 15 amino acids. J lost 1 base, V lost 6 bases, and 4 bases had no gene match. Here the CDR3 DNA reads TGTGCCAGCAGCTATGGACTAGCGGGATCCTACGAGCAGTACTTC. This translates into CASSYGLAGSYEQYF.

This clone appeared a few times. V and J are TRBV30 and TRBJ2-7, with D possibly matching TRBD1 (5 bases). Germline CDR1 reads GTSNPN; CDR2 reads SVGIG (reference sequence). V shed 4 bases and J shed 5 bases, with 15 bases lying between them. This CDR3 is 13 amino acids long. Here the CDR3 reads CAWTRQSSDEQYF. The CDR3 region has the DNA TGTGCCTGGACCAGACAGAGTTCTGACGAGCAGTACTTC.

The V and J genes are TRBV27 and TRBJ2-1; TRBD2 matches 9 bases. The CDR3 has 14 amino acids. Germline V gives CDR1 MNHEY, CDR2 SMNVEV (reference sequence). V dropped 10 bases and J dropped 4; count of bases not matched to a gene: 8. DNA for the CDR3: TGTGCCACCCAGTCCCTAGCGGGGTACAATGAGCAGTTCTTC. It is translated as CATQSLAGYNEQFF.

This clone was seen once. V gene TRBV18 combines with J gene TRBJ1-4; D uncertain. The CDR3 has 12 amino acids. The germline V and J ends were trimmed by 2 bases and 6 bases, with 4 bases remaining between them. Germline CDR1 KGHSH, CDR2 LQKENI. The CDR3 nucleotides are TGTGCCAGCTCACCAGGGTATGAAAAACTGTTTTTT. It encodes CASSPGYEKLFF.